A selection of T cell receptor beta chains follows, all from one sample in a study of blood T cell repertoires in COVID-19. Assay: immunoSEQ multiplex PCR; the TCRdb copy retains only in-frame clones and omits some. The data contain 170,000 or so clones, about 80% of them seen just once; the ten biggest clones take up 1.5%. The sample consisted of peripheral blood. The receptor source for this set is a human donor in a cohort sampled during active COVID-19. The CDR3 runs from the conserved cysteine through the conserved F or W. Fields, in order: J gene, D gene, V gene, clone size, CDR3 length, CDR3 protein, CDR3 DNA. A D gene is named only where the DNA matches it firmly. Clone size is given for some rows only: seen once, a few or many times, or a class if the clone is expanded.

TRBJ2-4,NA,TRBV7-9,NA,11,CASSTESIQYF,TGTGCCAGCAGTACTGAAAGCATTCAGTACTTC
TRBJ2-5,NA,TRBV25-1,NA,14,CASSESGGQETQYF,TGTGCCAGCAGTGAATCTGGAGGACAAGAGACCCAGTACTTC
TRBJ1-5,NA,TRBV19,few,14,CASSIGAGATPQHF,TGTGCCAGTAGTATAGGCGCAGGGGCGACGCCCCAGCATTTT
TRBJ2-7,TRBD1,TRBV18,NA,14,CASSPDRGTYEQYF,TGTGCCAGCTCACCTGACAGGGGGACCTACGAGCAGTACTTC
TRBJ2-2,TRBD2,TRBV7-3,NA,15,CASSWGLADTGELFF,TGTGCCAGCAGCTGGGGACTAGCGGATACCGGGGAGCTGTTTTTT
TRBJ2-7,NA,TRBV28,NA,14,CASSLVGGSYEQYF,TGTGCCAGCAGTTTAGTCGGCGGCTCCTACGAGCAGTACTTC
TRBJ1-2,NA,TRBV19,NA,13,CASSKYIRGGYTF,TGTGCCAGTAGCAAGTATATTAGGGGCGGCTACACCTTC
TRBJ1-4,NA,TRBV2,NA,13,CASSDGENEKLFF,TGTGCCAGCAGTGACGGGGAAAATGAAAAACTGTTTTTT
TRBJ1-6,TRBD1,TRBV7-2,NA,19,CASSFSHSPDRGLNSPLHF,TGTGCCAGCAGCTTTAGCCATTCGCCGGACAGGGGTTTGAATTCACCCCTCCACTTT
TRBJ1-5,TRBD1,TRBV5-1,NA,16,CASSLWGQGDNQPQHF,TGCGCCAGCAGCTTGTGGGGACAGGGAGACAATCAGCCCCAGCATTTT
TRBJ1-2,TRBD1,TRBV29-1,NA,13,CSVRQGAYYGYTF,TGCAGCGTGAGACAGGGTGCGTACTATGGCTACACCTTC
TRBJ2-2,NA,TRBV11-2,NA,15,CASSLGRAPTGELFF,TGTGCCAGCAGCTTAGGCAGAGCGCCGACCGGGGAGCTGTTTTTT
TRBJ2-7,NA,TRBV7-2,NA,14,CASTSTFGGAEQYF,TGTGCCAGCACCTCAACCTTCGGTGGAGCCGAGCAGTACTTC
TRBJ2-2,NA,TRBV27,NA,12,CASSFGAGELFF,TGTGCCAGCAGCTTCGGGGCCGGGGAGCTGTTTTTT
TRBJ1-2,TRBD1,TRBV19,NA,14,CASSMTGENYGYTF,TGTGCCAGTAGTATGACAGGGGAAAACTATGGCTACACCTTC
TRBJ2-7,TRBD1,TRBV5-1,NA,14,CASSPGQGAYEQYF,TGCGCCAGCAGCCCCGGACAGGGGGCCTACGAGCAGTACTTC
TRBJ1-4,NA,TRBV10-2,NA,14,CASKQGGRGEKLFF,TGCGCCAGCAAGCAGGGAGGGAGGGGTGAAAAACTGTTTTTT
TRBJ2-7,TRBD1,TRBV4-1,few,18,CASSQSDPTGTGPYEQYF,TGCGCCAGCAGCCAAAGCGATCCCACCGGGACAGGACCCTACGAGCAGTACTTC
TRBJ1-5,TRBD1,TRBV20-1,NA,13,CSASRRGDQPQHF,TGCAGTGCTAGTCGCAGGGGGGATCAGCCCCAGCATTTT
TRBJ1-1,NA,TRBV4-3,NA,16,CASSQGAGRLNTEAFF,TGCGCCAGCAGCCAAGGCGCGGGGCGGTTGAACACTGAAGCTTTCTTT
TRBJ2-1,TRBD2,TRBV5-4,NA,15,CASSSTSGGASEQFF,TGTGCCAGCAGCTCTACTAGCGGGGGGGCCTCTGAGCAGTTCTTC
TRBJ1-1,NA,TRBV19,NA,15,CASSKSGGADTEAFF,TGTGCCAGTAGTAAATCTGGGGGCGCCGATACTGAAGCTTTCTTT
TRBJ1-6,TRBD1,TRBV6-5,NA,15,CASSYTDRGNSPLHF,TGTGCCAGCAGTTACACCGACAGGGGGAATTCACCCCTCCACTTT
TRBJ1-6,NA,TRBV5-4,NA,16,CASSLGGGDYNSPLHF,TGTGCCAGCAGCTTGGGGGGAGGAGATTATAATTCACCCCTCCACTTT
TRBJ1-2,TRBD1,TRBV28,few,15,CASSTQGVDNYGYTF,TGTGCCAGCAGTACCCAGGGGGTAGATAACTATGGCTACACCTTC
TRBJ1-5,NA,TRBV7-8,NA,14,CASSLGLSNQPQHF,TGTGCCAGCAGCTTAGGGCTGAGCAATCAGCCCCAGCATTTT
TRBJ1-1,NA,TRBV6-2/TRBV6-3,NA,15,CASSYSRLLNTEAFF,TGTGCCAGCAGTTACTCGCGCCTTTTGAACACTGAAGCTTTCTTT
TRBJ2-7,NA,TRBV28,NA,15,CASSLGTGRTYEQYF,TGTGCCAGCAGTTTAGGAACAGGGAGAACCTACGAGCAGTACTTC
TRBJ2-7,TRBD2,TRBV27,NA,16,CASSPTGLADSYEQYF,TGTGCCAGCAGTCCCACGGGACTAGCGGACTCCTACGAGCAGTACTTC
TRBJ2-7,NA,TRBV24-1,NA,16,CATSDTLATGLGEQYF,TGTGCCACCAGTGACACCCTAGCGACAGGGTTGGGCGAGCAGTACTTC
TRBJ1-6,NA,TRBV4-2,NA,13,CASSQTGNSPLHF,TGTGCCAGCAGCCAAACAGGAAATTCACCCCTCCACTTT
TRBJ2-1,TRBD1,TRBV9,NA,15,CASSVTGQGAHEQFF,TGTGCCAGCAGCGTCACGGGACAGGGGGCTCATGAGCAGTTCTTC